The 3 T cell receptor beta chains reported below all come from one sample, sequenced in a study of T cell changes during pregnancy in multiple sclerosis. Sequenced by immunoSEQ multiplex PCR; TCRdb stores in-frame clones only, minus some. There are about 86,000 clones in the sample; under 95% occur only once, and about 1.8% lies in the top ten. Here the sequenced sample was peripheral blood, taken in the first trimester of pregnancy. These receptors all come from a female donor in good health, enrolled as a control in a pregnancy study.

The chain carries TRBV11-1 and TRBJ2-1; D may be TRBD1 (7 bases). This CDR3 is built from 15 residues. The germline V and J ends were trimmed by 5 bases and 4 bases, with 15 bases remaining between them. Germline V gene sequence: CDR1 SGHAT, CDR2 FQDESV (reference sequence). CDR3 in amino acids: CASSTQEGAYNEQFF. The DNA for the CDR3 is TGTGCCAGCAGCACCCAGGAGGGGGCTTACAATGAGCAGTTCTTC.

The gene calls are TRBV6-5 and TRBJ2-3; TRBD2 aligns across 11 bases. The CDR3 is 16 amino acids. The ends lost 2 bases at V and 5 bases at J; junction bases unmatched: 6. CDR1 MNHEY and CDR2 SVGAGI come from the germline V gene. The CDR3 coding sequence is TGTGCCAGCAGTTACAGGACTAGCGGGCCCGGAGATACGCAGTATTTT. Its translation is CASSYRTSGPGDTQYF.

This chain joins TRBV7-3 and TRBJ1-6; 10 nucleotides agree with TRBD1. This CDR3 is built from 14 residues. Germline V gene sequence: CDR1 SGHTA, CDR2 FQGTGA. V dropped 4 bases and J dropped 7; count of bases not matched to a gene: 1. The DNA for the CDR3 is TGTGCCAGCAGCTCGACAGGGGGCAATTCACCCCTCCACTTT. Amino acid sequence: CASSSTGGNSPLHF.